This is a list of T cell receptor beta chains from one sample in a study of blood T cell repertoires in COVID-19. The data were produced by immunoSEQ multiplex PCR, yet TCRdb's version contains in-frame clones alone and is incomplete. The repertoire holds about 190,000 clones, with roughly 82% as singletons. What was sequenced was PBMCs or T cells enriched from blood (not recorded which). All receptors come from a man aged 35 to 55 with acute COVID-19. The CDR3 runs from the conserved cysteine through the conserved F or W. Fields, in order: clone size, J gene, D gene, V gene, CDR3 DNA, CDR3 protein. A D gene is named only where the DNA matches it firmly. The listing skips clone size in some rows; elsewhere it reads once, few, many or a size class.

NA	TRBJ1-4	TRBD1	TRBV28	TGTGCCAGCAGGTCTCCGGGACAGGGAGATGAAAAACTGTTTTTT	CASRSPGQGDEKLFF
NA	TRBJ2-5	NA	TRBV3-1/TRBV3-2	TGTGCCAGCAGCCAAGATCAAGAGGAACAAGAGACCCAGTACTTC	CASSQDQEEQETQYF
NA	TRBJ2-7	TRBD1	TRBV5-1	TGCGCCAGCAGCTTGGATGGCGCCGGACAGGGGGCCGAGCAGTACTTC	CASSLDGAGQGAEQYF
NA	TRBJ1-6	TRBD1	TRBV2	TGTGCCAGCAGTGACCGGACAGGGGGTAATTCACCCCTCCACTTT	CASSDRTGGNSPLHF
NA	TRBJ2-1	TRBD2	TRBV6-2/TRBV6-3	TGTGCCAGCAGTTACGCGGGAGTTGAACACAATGAGCAGTTCTTC	CASSYAGVEHNEQFF
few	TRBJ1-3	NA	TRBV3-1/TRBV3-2	TGTGCCAGCAGCCAACCCGACAGGATCTCTGGAAACACCATATATTTT	CASSQPDRISGNTIYF
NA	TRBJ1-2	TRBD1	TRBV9	TGTGCCAGCAGCGCGTTAACAGGGGGCGCCACTGGCTACACCTTC	CASSALTGGATGYTF
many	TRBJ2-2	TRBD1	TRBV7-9	TGTGCCAGCAGACGAGATCCGGGACAGGGCCACGAGAACACCGGGGAGCTGTTTTTT	CASRRDPGQGHENTGELFF
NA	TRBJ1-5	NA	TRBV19	TGTGCCAGTAGTTCGTTACTCGGGACTCGCGATCAGCCCCAGCATTTT	CASSSLLGTRDQPQHF
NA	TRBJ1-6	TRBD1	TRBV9	TGTGCCAGCAGCGTGGCCCCGGGACAGGGGGCGCGCAGTAATTCACCCCTCCACTTT	CASSVAPGQGARSNSPLHF
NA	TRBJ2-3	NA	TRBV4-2	TGTGCCAGCAGCCAAGAGAGGGCCAGCACAGATACGCAGTATTTT	CASSQERASTDTQYF
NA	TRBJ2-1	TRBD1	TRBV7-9	TGTGCCAGCAGCCCGACCAGGGGGCAAAATGAGCAGTTCTTC	CASSPTRGQNEQFF
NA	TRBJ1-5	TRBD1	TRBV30	TGTGCCTGGAGTTCCGGGACAGCACCAGGGGGGCCCCAGCATTTT	CAWSSGTAPGGPQHF
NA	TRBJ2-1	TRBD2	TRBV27	TGTGCCAGCAGCTCTTTCTCCGGGACTAGTTCCTACAATGAGCAGTTCTTC	CASSSFSGTSSYNEQFF
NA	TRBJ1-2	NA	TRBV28	TGTGCCAGCAGCCTAGACAGAGTTAGTACCTTC	CASSLDRVSTF
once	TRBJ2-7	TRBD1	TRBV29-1	TGCAGCGTTGAAGATTTCGGGACAGGGAAGGTCCACGAGCAGTACTTC	CSVEDFGTGKVHEQYF
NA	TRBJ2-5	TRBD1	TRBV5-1	TGCGCCAGCAGCTCGAGACAGGGGGAAGAGACCCAGTACTTC	CASSSRQGEETQYF
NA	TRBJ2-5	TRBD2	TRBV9	TGTGCCAGCAGCCCTGCCCCCCAGGGAGGGGAGGAGACCCAGTACTTC	CASSPAPQGGEETQYF
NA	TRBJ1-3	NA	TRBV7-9	TGTGCCAGCAGCTTAGCTGGGGCAGAAGGAAACACCATATATTTT	CASSLAGAEGNTIYF
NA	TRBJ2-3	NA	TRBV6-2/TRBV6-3	TGTGCCAGCAGTTACCCCCGGACAGGAGGGGGAAGAACAGATACGCAGTATTTT	CASSYPRTGGGRTDTQYF
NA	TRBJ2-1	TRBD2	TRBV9	TGTGCCAGCAGCCTCCTCCTAGCGGGGCCTCACAATGAGCAGTTCTTC	CASSLLLAGPHNEQFF
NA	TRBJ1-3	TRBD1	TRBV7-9	TGTGCCATAGAAGACAGGGTAGGCAACACCATATATTTT	CAIEDRVGNTIYF
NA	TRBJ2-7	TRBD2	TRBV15	TGTGCCACCAGCAGAGATACGCGGGAGGGCCGATACGAGCAGTACTTC	CATSRDTREGRYEQYF
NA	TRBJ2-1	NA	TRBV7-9	TGTGCCAGCAGTATGGACATCACCAACTACAATGAGCAGTTCTTC	CASSMDITNYNEQFF
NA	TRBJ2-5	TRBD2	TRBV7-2	TGTGCCAGCAGCTTAGCGCGGGGGGCGCGGGAGACCCAGTACTTC	CASSLARGARETQYF
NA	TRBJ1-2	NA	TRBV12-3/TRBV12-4	TGTGCCAGCAGCCCTGGGGCCCGTGGCTACACCTTC	CASSPGARGYTF
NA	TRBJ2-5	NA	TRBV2	TGTGCCAGCGTAGGGAGCTACTACCAAGAGACCCAGTACTTC	CASVGSYYQETQYF
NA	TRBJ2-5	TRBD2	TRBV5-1	TGCGCCAGCAGCTCTTCCTTAGCGGGAACAGAGACCCAGTACTTC	CASSSSLAGTETQYF
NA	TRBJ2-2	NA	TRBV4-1	TGCGCCAGCAGCCAACCCGGTAACACCGGGGAGCTGTTTTTT	CASSQPGNTGELFF
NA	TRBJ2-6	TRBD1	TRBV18	TGTGCCAGTAAACAGGGGGCGACTGGGGCCAACGTCCTGACTTTC	CASKQGATGANVLTF
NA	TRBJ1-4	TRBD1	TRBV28	TGTGCCAGCGTCCCGGGACAGTTCAATGAAAAACTGTTTTTT	CASVPGQFNEKLFF
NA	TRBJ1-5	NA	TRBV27	TGTGCCAGCAGGGACAATTATAGCAATCAGCCCCAGCATTTT	CASRDNYSNQPQHF
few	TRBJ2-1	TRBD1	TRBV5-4	TGTGCCAGCAGCTTGACTGGACAGGGCTACAATGAGCAGTTCTTC	CASSLTGQGYNEQFF
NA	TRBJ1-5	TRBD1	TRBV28	TGTGCCAGCAGTTATCCCGACAGGGGAGGCTTCAGTTATAGCAATCAGCCCCAGCATTTT	CASSYPDRGGFSYSNQPQHF
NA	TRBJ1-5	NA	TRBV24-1	TGTGCCACCAGTGGGGCAGGGGTGATTCAGCCCCAGCATTTT	CATSGAGVIQPQHF
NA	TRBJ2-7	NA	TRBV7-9	TGTGCCAGCAGCTTAGATGTTTTAGGGAGTAACTACGAGCAGTACTTC	CASSLDVLGSNYEQYF
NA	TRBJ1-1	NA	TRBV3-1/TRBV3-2	TGTGCCAGCAGCCAAGATCACGACAGGCTGGCTTTCTTT	CASSQDHDRLAFF
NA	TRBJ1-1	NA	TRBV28	TGTGCCAGCAGAGCGACAGTGAACACTGAAGCTTTCTTT	CASRATVNTEAFF